The 26 T cell receptor beta chains given below trace back to one sample, sequenced in a study of T cells in Graves' hyperthyroidism and ophthalmopathy. RNA transcripts served as the template for amplifying TCR beta CDR3 regions. TCR CDR3 underwent first-round RT-PCR with the HTBI primer set. TCRdb itself ran the multiplex PCR reads through MiXCR, one entry per CDR3 protein. The sample records 200,000 to 300,000 distinct CDR3 sequences, 16% being singletons. Input material: blood. The receptors stem from a woman aged 18-35 years with Graves' ophthalmopathy.

The table lists this clonotype with many counts. The CDR3 is CASSRPGDRGLYGYTF. CDR3 sequence (DNA): TGTGCCAGCAGCCGACCGGGGGACAGGGGGCTCTATGGCTACACCTTC. The chain uses TRBV7-9 and TRBJ1-2, with 12 bases lining up with TRBD1. CDR1 is SEHNR and CDR2 is FQNEAQ in the germline V gene (reference sequence). CDR3 length equals 16 residues. V lost 5 bases, J lost 4 bases, and 8 bases stayed unmatched.

This clonotype was observed many times. The genes are TRBV9 and TRBJ2-1; weak D call: TRBD2 (5 bases). Germline assignment: CDR1 SGDLS and CDR2 YYNGEE. This CDR3 contains 14 residues. V lost 1 base, J lost 4 bases, and 9 bases lay in between. The CDR3 region has the DNA TGTGCCAGCAGCGTACTAGCATCTTACAATGAGCAGTTCTTC. Its translation is CASSVLASYNEQFF.

This clonotype was detected ten times or more. This chain joins TRBV7-2 and TRBJ2-2, with 9 bases fitting TRBD2. This CDR3 spans 16 amino acids. From germline, CDR1 is SGHTA and CDR2 FQGNSA. The ends lost 1 base at V and 5 bases at J; junction bases unmatched: 5. CDR3 DNA sequence: TGTGCCAGCAGCTTAGGTAGCGGGAGTTTTACCGGGGAGCTGTTTTTT. Translating gives CASSLGSGSFTGELFF.

This clonotype was observed at least ten times. The V and J genes are TRBV7-3 and TRBJ2-2; D is unclear. The V gene's germline CDR1 is SGHTA and CDR2 FQGTGA. V was clipped by 5 bases and J by 1 base, with 11 bases between them. CDR3 length: 15 amino acids. The CDR3 DNA reads TGTGCCAGCAGCCTCGGCCAGCGGAACACCGGGGAGCTGTTTTTT. It yields the protein CASSLGQRNTGELFF.

As concerns this clonotype: Relative to the germline gene, one junction end is altered; a read error may explain this. J is TRBJ2-1 and V is TRBV7-9; possibly TRBD1 for D (5 bases). The CDR3 runs 13 residues. CDR1 is SEHNR, CDR2 FQNEAQ, per germline (reference sequence). CDR3 sequence reads: CASSLGRDNEQFF. In nucleotides, the CDR3 is TGCGCCAGCAGCTTGGGCAGGGACAATGAGCAGTTCTTC.

This clonotype was detected many times. V is TRBV3-1 and J is TRBJ2-3; a weak D match, TRBD2 (6 bases). The V and J ends lost 4 bases and 2 bases respectively, with 16 bases between them. In germline, CDR1 is LGHDT, CDR2 YNNKEL (reference sequence). The CDR3 runs to 16 residues. This chain's CDR3 is CASSPTAGGFTDTQYF. CDR3 sequence (DNA): TGTGCCAGCAGCCCCACAGCGGGCGGCTTCACAGATACGCAGTATTTT.

This clonotype was observed a handful of times. The chain has TRBV3-1 and TRBJ2-1; a weak D match, TRBD2 (7 bases). CDR1 and CDR2 (germline): LGHDT, YNNKEL (reference sequence). The CDR3 is 18 amino acids. Trimming took 0 bases from V and 4 from J, leaving 19 bases between them. The CDR3 spells CASSQDPGGLASYNEQFF. DNA of the CDR3: TGTGCCAGCAGCCAAGATCCGGGGGGCCTCGCTTCTTACAATGAGCAGTTCTTC.

The gene calls are TRBV6-5 and TRBJ1-4, with 7 positions matching TRBD1. CDR1 is MNHEY, CDR2 SVGAGI, per germline. With V trimmed by 0 bases and J by 7 bases, 5 bases remained unmatched. There are 15 residues in the CDR3. CDR3 coding DNA: TGTGCCAGCAGTTACTCGGGACAGTCGACTGAAAAACTGTTTTTT. Translation: CASSYSGQSTEKLFF.

This clonotype came up many times. The chain uses TRBV19 and TRBJ2-3; 8 bases map to TRBD2. This CDR3 contains 16 residues. Germline lookup yields CDR1 LNHDA and CDR2 SQIVND (reference sequence). Trimming removed 3 bases from V and 1 base from J; junction bases left unmatched: 6. The CDR3 coding sequence is TGTGCCAGTAGTATTGGAGCGGGACTAGGCACAGATACGCAGTATTTT. As protein: CASSIGAGLGTDTQYF.

This clonotype was seen a few times. This chain joins TRBV14 and TRBJ2-7, with 11 bases matching TRBD2. Germline V gene data show CDR1 as SGHDN and CDR2 as FVKESK. The CDR3 consists of 19 residues. The V gene end was trimmed by 0 bases and the J gene end by 0 bases; junction bases not matched to a gene: 10. This CDR3 reads CASSQDGTSGGRGSYEQYF. Here the CDR3 DNA reads TGTGCCAGCAGCCAAGATGGGACTAGCGGCGGACGGGGCTCCTACGAGCAGTACTTC.

This clonotype has a count of ten or more. The chain links TRBV20-1 to TRBJ2-3; TRBD2 aligns across 8 bases. From germline, CDR1 is DFQATT and CDR2 SNEGSKA (reference sequence). This CDR3 is 14 amino acids long. With V trimmed by 6 bases and J by 4 bases, 9 bases remained unmatched. The CDR3 bases are TGCAGTGCGAATCCTACTAGCGGTCCAGATACGCAGTATTTT. It encodes CSANPTSGPDTQYF.

This clonotype turned up a few times. Without the conserved terminal phenylalanine or tryptophan, this CDR3 likely stems from a read error. The CDR3: CASSSRDRGIPHSGNTIYL. In DNA, the CDR3 is TGTGCCAGCAGCTCGCGGGACAGAGGAATCCCCCACTCTGGAAACACCATATATCTT. This chain uses TRBV9 with TRBJ1-3, with 7 positions matching TRBD1. V shed 4 bases, J shed 0 bases, and the junction held 16 bases outside the gene matches. The CDR3 contains 19 residues. The germline V gene has CDR1 SGDLS and CDR2 YYNGEE.

Ten or more counts support this clonotype. The V call is TRBV4-1, the J call TRBJ2-7; 9 nucleotides agree with TRBD1. The junction had 10 bases not matched to a gene; V was cut back by 5 bases and J by 5 bases. CDR3 size: 15 residues. The germline CDR1 and CDR2 sequences are MGHRA and YSYEKL. CDR3 in DNA: TGCGCCAGCAGCTACTCAGGACAGGGGTCCCACGAGCAGTACTTC. It encodes CASSYSGQGSHEQYF.

The sample holds many counts of this clonotype. V gene TRBV5-6 combines with J gene TRBJ2-7; D might be TRBD2 (6 bases). The germline V gene has CDR1 SGHDT and CDR2 YYEEEE. Trimming cost V 1 base and J 3 bases, with 17 bases left between them. The CDR3 sequence is 16 residues long. CDR3 nucleotide sequence: TGTGCCAGCAGCTTGTTCTCCGGGACTTCCTACTACGAGCAGTACTTC. Its protein product is CASSLFSGTSYYEQYF.

This clonotype was counted a single time. V and J are TRBV2 and TRBJ1-1; TRBD1 agrees at 7 bases. V shed 10 bases, J shed 1 base, and the junction held 9 bases outside the gene matches. The CDR3 extends over 14 amino acids. Germline lookup yields CDR1 SNHLY and CDR2 FYNNEI. This chain's CDR3 is CATKTHRGNTEAFF. In nucleotides, the CDR3 is TGTGCCACAAAGACCCACAGGGGGAACACTGAAGCTTTCTTT.

The genes are TRBV5-6 and TRBJ2-2; D perhaps matches TRBD1 (6 bases). Trimming cost V 4 bases and J 7 bases, with 14 bases left between them. CDR1 is SGHDT and CDR2 is YYEEEE in the germline V gene. This CDR3 has 14 residues. The CDR3 DNA reads TGTGCCAGCAGCCCAGGGACAAAAATCGGGGAGCTGTTTTTT. It specifies CASSPGTKIGELFF.

This clonotype was seen many times. The CDR3 sequence: CASSYPTAGVRETQYF. CDR3 nucleotides: TGTGCCAGCAGTTACCCAACAGCGGGAGTGCGGGAGACCCAGTACTTC. The V and J genes are TRBV6-2 or TRBV6-3 and TRBJ2-5; 8 positions match TRBD2. The CDR3 length is 16 residues. V was clipped by 2 bases and J by 5 bases; unmatched bases: 10. The germline V gene has CDR1 MNHEY and CDR2 SVGEGT.

This clonotype was found many times. The rearrangement links TRBV7-9 to TRBJ2-3, with D unclear. CDR1 and CDR2 (germline): SEHNR, FQNEAQ (reference sequence). The germline V and J ends were trimmed by 7 bases and 3 bases, with 5 bases remaining between them. The CDR3 extends over 11 amino acids. CDR3 DNA sequence: TGTGCCAGCACCCTTACAGATACGCAGTATTTT. As protein: CASTLTDTQYF. The full variable domain, its missing parts supplied by reference TRBV7-9 and TRBJ2-3, is DTGVSQNPRHKITKRGQNVTFRCDPISEHNRLYWYRQTLGQGPEFLTYFQNEAQLEKSRLLSDRFSAERPKGSFSTLEIQRTEQGDSAMYLCASTLTDTQYFGPGTRLTVL.

This clonotype was counted many times. V is TRBV28 and J is TRBJ2-3; D not resolved. CDR3 length: 14 amino acids. CDR1 and CDR2 from the germline V gene are MDHEN and SYDVKM. V was trimmed by 3 bases and J by 0 bases, leaving 7 bases between them. Here the CDR3 reads CASSFSGSTDTQYF. As DNA, the CDR3 is TGTGCCAGCAGTTTTTCTGGAAGCACAGATACGCAGTATTTT.

This clonotype was observed at least ten times. V is TRBV27 and J is TRBJ1-2; TRBD1 matches at 7 bases. The CDR3 covers 16 residues. Germline values: CDR1 MNHEY, CDR2 SMNVEV (reference sequence). With 7 bases clipped from V and 0 bases from J, the junction kept 11 bases outside the gene matches. The CDR3 is CASTNRWDSPNYGYTF. In nucleotides, the CDR3 is TGTGCCAGCACAAACCGTTGGGACAGCCCTAACTATGGCTACACCTTC.

The chain recombines TRBV12-3 or TRBV12-4 with TRBJ1-4; 7 nucleotides agree with TRBD1. The CDR3 length is 15 residues. V trimming: 5 bases; J trimming: 2 bases; junction bases outside the gene matches: 5. The CDR3 is CASSRKGATNEKLFF. CDR3 nucleotides: TGTGCCAGCAGTCGAAAGGGGGCCACTAATGAAAAACTGTTTTTT.

This clonotype was counted only a few times. The chain combines TRBV27 with TRBJ1-5; 11 bases agree with TRBD1. The CDR3 runs 18 residues. Germline CDR1 reads MNHEY; CDR2 reads SMNVEV (reference sequence). The trim removed 3 bases at V and 7 bases at J, leaving 14 bases unmatched. The DNA of the CDR3 is TGTGCCAGCAGTTTTAGATTCGGGACAGGGGGAAGTCGGCAGCCCCAGCATTTT. Encoded protein: CASSFRFGTGGSRQPQHF.

This clonotype was seen at least ten times. The gene calls are TRBV20-1 and TRBJ1-1; TRBD1 agrees at 8 bases. This CDR3 spans 13 amino acids. CDR1 and CDR2 (germline): DFQATT, SNEGSKA (reference sequence). V shed 3 bases and J 1 base; nucleotides not matched to a gene: 1. The CDR3 loop reads CSASRGPNTEAFF. Here the CDR3 DNA reads TGCAGTGCTAGCAGGGGGCCGAACACTGAAGCTTTCTTT.

The rearrangement uses TRBV11-2 and TRBJ2-7; possibly TRBD1 or TRBD2 for D (5 bases each). Between the trimmed V and J ends, which lost 3 bases and 0 bases, there was a span of 12 bases. Germline CDR1 reads SGHAT; CDR2 reads FQNNGV. The CDR3 covers 15 residues. CDR3 nucleotides: TGTGCCAGCAGCTTGGGACCGGGGTTCTCCTACGAGCAGTACTTC. It translates to CASSLGPGFSYEQYF.

This clonotype appeared many times. The J gene is TRBJ2-1, the V gene TRBV20-1; unclear D gene. This CDR3 has 14 amino acids. V lost 0 bases, J lost 9 bases, and 15 bases lay in between. The germline V gene has CDR1 DFQATT and CDR2 SNEGSKA (reference sequence). Here the CDR3 DNA reads TGCAGTGCTAGAGAGGTAGCCGGGCTTTCTGAGCAGTTCTTC. The encoded protein is CSAREVAGLSEQFF.

For this clonotype: Relative to the germline gene, one junction end is altered; a read error may explain this. This CDR3 is CSASGWGRGLGSYNEQFF. The DNA for the CDR3 is TGCAGTGCTAGCGGATGGGGCAGGGGGTTGGGATCCTACAATGAACAGTTCTTC. This chain links TRBV20-1 with TRBJ2-1, with TRBD1 identical over 7 bases. The CDR3 runs 18 residues. Looked up from germline, CDR1 is DFQATT and CDR2 is SNEGSKA (reference sequence).